This T cell receptor beta chain originates from a study of blood T cell repertoires in COVID-19. Trimming shortened V by 2 bases and J by 7 bases, and 9 bases separated the two germline ends. The CDR3 extends over 14 amino acids. Germline V gene sequence: CDR1 MGHDK, CDR2 SYGVNS. Cohort placement rested on clinical history that participants reported themselves. In the authors' methods: How many nucleated cells were present was estimated from reference gene primer amplification. Sequenced by immunoSEQ multiplex PCR; TCRdb stores in-frame clones only, minus some. V, J and clone size are taken as reported in that table, and D and trimming were inferred from the DNA itself. Altogether a few hundred thousand clones are present, approximately 83% being singletons, with the ten largest covering around 4.5%.

The sample consisted of PBMCs or T cells enriched from blood (not recorded which). The chain uses TRBV25-1 and TRBJ1-6; D call uncertain. The TCR originated in a woman aged 30 to 39 who had recovered from COVID-19. The CDR3 nucleotides are TGTGCCAGCAGTGAAACCGGGGTCAATTCACCCCTCCACTTT. Translation gives CASSETGVNSPLHF.